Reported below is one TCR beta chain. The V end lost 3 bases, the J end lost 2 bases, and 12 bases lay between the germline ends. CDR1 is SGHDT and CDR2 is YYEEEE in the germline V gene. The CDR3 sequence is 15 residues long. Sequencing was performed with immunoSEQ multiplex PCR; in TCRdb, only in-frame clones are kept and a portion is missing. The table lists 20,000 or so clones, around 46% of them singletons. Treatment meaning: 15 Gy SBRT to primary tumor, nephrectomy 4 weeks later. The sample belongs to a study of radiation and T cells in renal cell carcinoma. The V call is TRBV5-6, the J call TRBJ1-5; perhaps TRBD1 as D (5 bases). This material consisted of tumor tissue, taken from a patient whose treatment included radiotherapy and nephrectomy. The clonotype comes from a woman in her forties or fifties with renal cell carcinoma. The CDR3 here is CASSSRGVRNQPQHF. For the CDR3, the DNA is TGTGCCAGCAGCTCCCGGGGGGTCCGCAATCAGCCCCAGCATTTT.